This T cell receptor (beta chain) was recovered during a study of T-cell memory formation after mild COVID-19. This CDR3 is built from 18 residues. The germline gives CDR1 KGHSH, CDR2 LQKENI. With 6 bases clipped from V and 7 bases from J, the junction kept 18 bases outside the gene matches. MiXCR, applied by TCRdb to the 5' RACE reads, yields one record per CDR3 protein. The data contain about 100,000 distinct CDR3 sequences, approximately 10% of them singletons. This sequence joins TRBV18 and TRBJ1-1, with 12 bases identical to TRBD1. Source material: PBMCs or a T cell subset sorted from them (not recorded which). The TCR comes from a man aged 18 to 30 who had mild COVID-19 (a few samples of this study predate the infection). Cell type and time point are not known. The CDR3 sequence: CASSHSRGDRGPDVEAFF. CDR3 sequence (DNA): TGTGCCAGCTCTCACAGTCGAGGGGACAGGGGGCCAGATGTTGAAGCTTTCTTT. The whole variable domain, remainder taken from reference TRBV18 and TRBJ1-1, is NAGVMQNPRHLVRRRGQEARLRCSPMKGHSHVYWYRQLPEEGLKFMVYLQKENIIDESGMPKERFSAEFPKEGPSILRIQQVVRGDSAAYFCASSHSRGDRGPDVEAFFGQGTRLTVV.